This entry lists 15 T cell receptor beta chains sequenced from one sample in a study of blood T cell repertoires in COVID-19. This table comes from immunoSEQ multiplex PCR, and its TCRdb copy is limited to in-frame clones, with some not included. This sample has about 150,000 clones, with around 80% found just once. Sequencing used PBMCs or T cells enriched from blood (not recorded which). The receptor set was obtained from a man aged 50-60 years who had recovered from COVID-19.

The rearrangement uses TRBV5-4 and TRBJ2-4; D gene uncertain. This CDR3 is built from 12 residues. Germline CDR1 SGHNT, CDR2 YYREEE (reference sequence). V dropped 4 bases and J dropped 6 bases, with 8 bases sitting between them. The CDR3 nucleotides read TGTGCCAGCAGCCTGGACGGAAACATTCAGTACTTC. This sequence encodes CASSLDGNIQYF.

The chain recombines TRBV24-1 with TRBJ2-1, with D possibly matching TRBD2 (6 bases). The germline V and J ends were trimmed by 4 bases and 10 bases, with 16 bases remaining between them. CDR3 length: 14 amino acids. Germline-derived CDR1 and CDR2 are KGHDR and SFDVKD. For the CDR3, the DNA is TGTGCCACCAGTGAGCCCGGTCGGGCGGGGGAGCAGTTCTTC. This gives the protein CATSEPGRAGEQFF.

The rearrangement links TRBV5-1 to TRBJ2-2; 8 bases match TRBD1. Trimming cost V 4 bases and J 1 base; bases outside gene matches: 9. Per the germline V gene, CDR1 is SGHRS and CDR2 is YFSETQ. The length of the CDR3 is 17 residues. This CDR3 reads CASSPGQGGWNTGELFF. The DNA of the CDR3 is TGCGCCAGCAGCCCCGGACAGGGTGGATGGAACACCGGGGAGCTGTTTTTT.

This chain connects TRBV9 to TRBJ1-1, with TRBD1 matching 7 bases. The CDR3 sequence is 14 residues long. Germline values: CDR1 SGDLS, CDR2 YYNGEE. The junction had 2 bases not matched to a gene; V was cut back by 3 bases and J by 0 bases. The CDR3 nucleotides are TGTGCCAGCAGCGCGACAGGGATGAACACTGAAGCTTTCTTT. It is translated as CASSATGMNTEAFF.

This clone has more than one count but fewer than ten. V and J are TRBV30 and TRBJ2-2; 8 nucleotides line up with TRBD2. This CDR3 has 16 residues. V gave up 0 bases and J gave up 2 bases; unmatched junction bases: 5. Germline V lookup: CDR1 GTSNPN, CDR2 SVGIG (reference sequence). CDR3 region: CAWSVLAAINTGELFF. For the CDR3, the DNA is TGTGCCTGGAGTGTACTAGCGGCGATCAACACCGGGGAGCTGTTTTTT.

The CDR3 is CASSLGLATTDTQYF. CDR3 nucleotides: TGTGCCAGCAGCTTAGGACTAGCGACCACAGATACGCAGTATTTT. The J gene is TRBJ2-3, the V gene TRBV7-2, with 8 bases lining up with TRBD2. CDR3 size: 15 residues. The V gene's germline CDR1 is SGHTA and CDR2 FQGNSA. J was trimmed by 2 bases and V by 1 base; bases with no gene match: 2.

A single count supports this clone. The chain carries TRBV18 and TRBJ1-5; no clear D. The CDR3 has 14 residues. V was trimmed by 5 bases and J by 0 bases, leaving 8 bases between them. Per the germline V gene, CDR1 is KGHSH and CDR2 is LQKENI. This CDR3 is CASSEQYSNQPQHF. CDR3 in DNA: TGTGCCAGCTCAGAACAGTATAGCAATCAGCCCCAGCATTTT.

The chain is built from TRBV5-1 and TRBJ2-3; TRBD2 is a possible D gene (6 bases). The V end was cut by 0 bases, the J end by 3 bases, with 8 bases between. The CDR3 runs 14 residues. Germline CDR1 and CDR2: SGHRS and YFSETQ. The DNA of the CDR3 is TGCGCCAGCAGCTTGGATGGGGGGACAGATACGCAGTATTTT. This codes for CASSLDGGTDTQYF.

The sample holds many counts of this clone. The CDR3 here is CASRNPWGRTNTGELFF. Here the CDR3 DNA reads TGTGCCAGTAGAAACCCATGGGGCAGAACGAACACCGGGGAGCTGTTTTTT. V usage is TRBV19 and J usage is TRBJ2-2; tentative D call: TRBD1 (5 bases). V was shortened by 6 bases and J by 0 bases, with 17 bases between the two germline ends. Per the germline V gene, CDR1 is LNHDA and CDR2 is SQIVND (reference sequence). The length of the CDR3 is 17 residues.

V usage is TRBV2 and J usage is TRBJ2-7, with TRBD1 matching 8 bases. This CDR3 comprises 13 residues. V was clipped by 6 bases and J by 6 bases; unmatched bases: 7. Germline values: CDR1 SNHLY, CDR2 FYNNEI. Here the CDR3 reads CASRGQGAGEQYF. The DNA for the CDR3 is TGTGCCAGCAGGGGGCAGGGGGCCGGCGAGCAGTACTTC.

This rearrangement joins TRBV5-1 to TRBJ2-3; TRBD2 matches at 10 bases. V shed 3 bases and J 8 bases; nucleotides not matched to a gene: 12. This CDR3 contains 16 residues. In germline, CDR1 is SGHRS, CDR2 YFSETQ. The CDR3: CASSWERGGQLSTQYF. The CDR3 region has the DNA TGCGCCAGCAGCTGGGAGCGGGGGGGTCAACTAAGTACGCAGTATTTT.

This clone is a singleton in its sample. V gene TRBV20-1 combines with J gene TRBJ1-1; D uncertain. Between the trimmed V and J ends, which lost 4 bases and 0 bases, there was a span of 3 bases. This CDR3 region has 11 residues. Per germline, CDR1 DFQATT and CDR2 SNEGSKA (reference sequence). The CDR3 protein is CSANMNTEAFF. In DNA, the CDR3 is TGCAGTGCTAACATGAACACTGAAGCTTTCTTT.

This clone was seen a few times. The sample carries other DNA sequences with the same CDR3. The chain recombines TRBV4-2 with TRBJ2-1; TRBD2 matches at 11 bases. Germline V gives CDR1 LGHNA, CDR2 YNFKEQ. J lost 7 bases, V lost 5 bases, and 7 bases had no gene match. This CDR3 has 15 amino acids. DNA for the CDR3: TGTGCCAGCAGCTTGACTAGCGGGGTAGAGAATGAGCAGTTCTTC. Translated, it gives CASSLTSGVENEQFF.

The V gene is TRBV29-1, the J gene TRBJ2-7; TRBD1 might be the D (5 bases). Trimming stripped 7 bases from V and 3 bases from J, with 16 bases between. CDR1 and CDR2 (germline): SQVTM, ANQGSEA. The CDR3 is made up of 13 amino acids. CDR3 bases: TGCAGCGCGGTAGGAGACAGAAACTACGAGCAGTACTTC. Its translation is CSAVGDRNYEQYF.

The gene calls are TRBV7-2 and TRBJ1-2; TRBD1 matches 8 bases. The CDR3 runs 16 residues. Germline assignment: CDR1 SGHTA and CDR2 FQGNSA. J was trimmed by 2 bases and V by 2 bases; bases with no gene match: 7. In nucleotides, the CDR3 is TGTGCCAGCAGCTTACCCGGACAGGGAGTCAACTATGGCTACACCTTC. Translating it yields CASSLPGQGVNYGYTF.